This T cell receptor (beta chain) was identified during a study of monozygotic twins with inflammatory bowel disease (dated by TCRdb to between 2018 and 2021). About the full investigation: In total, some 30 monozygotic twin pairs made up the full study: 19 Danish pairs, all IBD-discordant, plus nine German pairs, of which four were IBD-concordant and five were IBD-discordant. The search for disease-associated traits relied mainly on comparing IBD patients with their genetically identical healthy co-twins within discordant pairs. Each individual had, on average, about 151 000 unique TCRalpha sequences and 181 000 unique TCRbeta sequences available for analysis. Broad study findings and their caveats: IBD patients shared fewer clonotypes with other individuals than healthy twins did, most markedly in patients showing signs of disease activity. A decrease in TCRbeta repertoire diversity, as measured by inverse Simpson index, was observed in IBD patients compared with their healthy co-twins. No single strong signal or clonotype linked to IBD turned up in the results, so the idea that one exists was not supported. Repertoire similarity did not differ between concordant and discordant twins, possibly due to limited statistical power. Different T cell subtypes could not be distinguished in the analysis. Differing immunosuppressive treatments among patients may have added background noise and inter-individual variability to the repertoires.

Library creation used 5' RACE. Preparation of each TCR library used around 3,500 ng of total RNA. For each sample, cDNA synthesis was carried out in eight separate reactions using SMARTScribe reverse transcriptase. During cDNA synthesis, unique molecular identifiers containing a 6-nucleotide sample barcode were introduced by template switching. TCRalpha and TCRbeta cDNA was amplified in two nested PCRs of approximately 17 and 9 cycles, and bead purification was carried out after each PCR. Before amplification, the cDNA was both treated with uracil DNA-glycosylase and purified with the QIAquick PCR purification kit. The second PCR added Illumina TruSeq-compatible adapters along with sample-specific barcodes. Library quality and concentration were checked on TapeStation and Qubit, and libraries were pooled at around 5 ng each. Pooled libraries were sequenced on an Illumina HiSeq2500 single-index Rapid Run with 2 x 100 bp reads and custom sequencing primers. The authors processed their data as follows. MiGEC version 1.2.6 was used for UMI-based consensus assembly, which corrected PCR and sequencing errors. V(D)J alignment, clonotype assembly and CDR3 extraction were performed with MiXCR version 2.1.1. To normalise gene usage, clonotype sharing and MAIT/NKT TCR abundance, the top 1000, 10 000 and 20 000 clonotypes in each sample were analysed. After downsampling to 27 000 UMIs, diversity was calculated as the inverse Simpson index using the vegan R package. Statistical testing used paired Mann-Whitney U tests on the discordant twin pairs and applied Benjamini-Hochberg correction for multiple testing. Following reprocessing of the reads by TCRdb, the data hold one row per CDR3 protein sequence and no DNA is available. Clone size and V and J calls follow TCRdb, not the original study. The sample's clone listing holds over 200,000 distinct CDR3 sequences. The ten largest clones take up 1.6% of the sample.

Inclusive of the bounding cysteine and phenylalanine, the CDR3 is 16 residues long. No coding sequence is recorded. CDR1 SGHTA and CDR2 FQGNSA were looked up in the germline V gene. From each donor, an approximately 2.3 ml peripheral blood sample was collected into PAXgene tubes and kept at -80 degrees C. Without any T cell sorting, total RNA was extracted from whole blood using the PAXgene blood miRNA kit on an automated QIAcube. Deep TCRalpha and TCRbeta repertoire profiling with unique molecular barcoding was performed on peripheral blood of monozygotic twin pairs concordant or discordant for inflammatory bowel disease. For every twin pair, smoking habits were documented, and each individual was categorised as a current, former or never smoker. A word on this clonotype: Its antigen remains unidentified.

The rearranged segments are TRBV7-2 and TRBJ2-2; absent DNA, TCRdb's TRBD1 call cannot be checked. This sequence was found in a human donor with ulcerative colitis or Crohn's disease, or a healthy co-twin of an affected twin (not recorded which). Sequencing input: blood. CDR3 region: CASSLVPTGVAGELFF.